This is a list of T cell receptor beta chains from one sample in a study of blood T cell repertoires in COVID-19. Here immunoSEQ multiplex PCR was the method, and the copy in TCRdb shows in-frame clones only, minus some. The table has 30,000 to 40,000 clones, more than 65% seen once. The specimen sequenced was peripheral blood. These receptors all come from a man in his 70s with acute or convalescent COVID-19. The CDR3 runs from the conserved cysteine through the conserved F or W. The D gene is left open where the match is weak. Clone size, where shown, is once, few, many, or a class for clones that have expanded.

d_gene: TRBD1
v_gene: TRBV15
abundance: -
j_gene: TRBJ1-4
CDR3nt: TGTGCCACCAGCAGAGCCGGACAGGTTTCTGAAAAACTGTTTTTT
CDR3aa: CATSRAGQVSEKLFF

d_gene: TRBD1
v_gene: TRBV15
abundance: few
j_gene: TRBJ2-7
CDR3nt: TGTGCCACCAGCAGAGCCCCTTCGGGACAGGGGAACGAGCAGTACTTC
CDR3aa: CATSRAPSGQGNEQYF

d_gene: -
v_gene: TRBV15
abundance: -
j_gene: TRBJ1-5
CDR3nt: TGTGCCACCAGCAGAGGGGAGGGCAATCAGCCCCAGCATTTT
CDR3aa: CATSRGEGNQPQHF

d_gene: TRBD1
v_gene: TRBV7-3
abundance: -
j_gene: TRBJ1-2
CDR3nt: TGTGCCAGCAGCTCCTCCCCCCGGACAGGTGGCTACACCTTC
CDR3aa: CASSSSPRTGGYTF

d_gene: TRBD1
v_gene: TRBV18
abundance: -
j_gene: TRBJ1-1
CDR3nt: TGTGCCAGCTCCTCACAGGGGCGAGGGAACACTGAAGCTTTCTTT
CDR3aa: CASSSQGRGNTEAFF

d_gene: -
v_gene: TRBV27
abundance: -
j_gene: TRBJ1-5
CDR3nt: TGTGCCAGCGGAACAACGGGACACCGCAATCAGCCCCAGCATTTT
CDR3aa: CASGTTGHRNQPQHF

d_gene: -
v_gene: TRBV5-3
abundance: -
j_gene: TRBJ1-2
CDR3nt: TGTGCCAGAAGCTTGGAGGCCAGGGAGGAAGGCTACACCTTC
CDR3aa: CARSLEAREEGYTF

d_gene: -
v_gene: TRBV12-3/TRBV12-4
abundance: -
j_gene: TRBJ1-4
CDR3nt: TGTGCCAGCAACTGGGGCAGCGAAAAACTGTTTTTT
CDR3aa: CASNWGSEKLFF

d_gene: -
v_gene: TRBV7-2
abundance: -
j_gene: TRBJ2-3
CDR3nt: TGTGCCAGCAGCCGGAATAGCGGATTTCCAGATACGCAGTATTTT
CDR3aa: CASSRNSGFPDTQYF

d_gene: -
v_gene: TRBV7-2
abundance: -
j_gene: TRBJ2-3
CDR3nt: TGTGCCAGCAGCTTAGCCCGGGATACGCAGTATTTT
CDR3aa: CASSLARDTQYF

d_gene: -
v_gene: TRBV27
abundance: few
j_gene: TRBJ2-7
CDR3nt: TGTGCCAGCAGTTTATCGAGACGGGACGAGCAGTACTTC
CDR3aa: CASSLSRRDEQYF

d_gene: -
v_gene: TRBV24-1
abundance: -
j_gene: TRBJ2-3
CDR3nt: TGTGCCACCGAGGGCGACTCCACAGATACGCAGTATTTT
CDR3aa: CATEGDSTDTQYF

d_gene: -
v_gene: TRBV5-4
abundance: -
j_gene: TRBJ1-2
CDR3nt: TGTGCCAGCAGCTTGTCCGGGACTAACTATGGCTACACCTTC
CDR3aa: CASSLSGTNYGYTF

d_gene: TRBD1
v_gene: TRBV6-4
abundance: -
j_gene: TRBJ2-5
CDR3nt: TGTGCCAGCAGTGGCTTCCGGGACAGGGGGACTAACCAAGAGACCCAGTACTTC
CDR3aa: CASSGFRDRGTNQETQYF

d_gene: TRBD2
v_gene: TRBV7-8
abundance: -
j_gene: TRBJ2-2
CDR3nt: TGTGCCAGCAGCTTGGGACTAGCGGGGTCGACGGGGCTGTTTTTT
CDR3aa: CASSLGLAGSTGLFF

d_gene: TRBD2
v_gene: TRBV24-1
abundance: -
j_gene: TRBJ2-3
CDR3nt: TGTGCCACCAGTGATTTGCAGGGCGGGAGTGTAGATACGCAGTATTTT
CDR3aa: CATSDLQGGSVDTQYF

d_gene: -
v_gene: TRBV7-9
abundance: once
j_gene: TRBJ1-1
CDR3nt: TGTGCCAGCAGCTTACGTTTGGCCACTGAAGCTTTCTTT
CDR3aa: CASSLRLATEAFF